These 25 T cell receptor beta chains came from one sample sequenced in a study of fetal regulatory T cell absence and autoimmunity. Clones were sequenced by immunoSEQ multiplex PCR, and TCRdb holds only the in-frame ones, with some missing. The sample has approximately 94,000 clones; about two thirds are singletons. The source material was pancreas tissue. Receptors originate from a male donor with IPEX syndrome.

This clone came up once. V is TRBV19 and J is TRBJ1-3; perhaps TRBD1 as D (5 bases). The length of the CDR3 is 14 residues. V was clipped by 7 bases and J by 7 bases, with 17 bases between them. Germline lookup yields CDR1 LNHDA and CDR2 SQIVND (reference sequence). The DNA of the CDR3 is TGTGCCAGTACTCAGGAGGCAGGGACGAACACCATATATTTT. It specifies CASTQEAGTNTIYF.

The chain carries TRBV11-2 and TRBJ2-7; the D gene is possibly TRBD1 (5 bases). The V and J ends lost 3 bases and 4 bases respectively, with 7 bases between them. This CDR3 spans 12 amino acids. Germline CDR1 reads SGHAT; CDR2 reads FQNNGV. CDR3 nucleotide sequence: TGTGCCAGCAGCTTCAGGGTATACGAGCAGTACTTC. It is translated as CASSFRVYEQYF.

This clone was seen more than once but under ten times. The CDR3 coding sequence is TGTGCCAGCTCGGGGGCTAACTATGGCTACACCTTC. This codes for CASSGANYGYTF. The chain has TRBV6-6 and TRBJ1-2, with D possibly matching TRBD1 (5 bases). The CDR3 extends over 12 amino acids. CDR1 is MNHNY and CDR2 is SVGAGI in the germline V gene (reference sequence). The V gene lost 8 bases and the J gene lost 0 bases, with 7 bases spanning the gap.

This clone was recorded once. The chain combines TRBV4-3 with TRBJ2-1, with a possible D match to TRBD2 (7 bases). The CDR3 runs 16 residues. V was shortened by 4 bases and J by 10 bases, with 23 bases between the two germline ends. Germline V gene lookup returns CDR1 LGHNA and CDR2 YSLEER. The CDR3 DNA reads TGCGCCAGCAGCCGAGGTGGGGGGGGCCCTCTCGAAGAGCAGTTCTTC. It is translated as CASSRGGGGPLEEQFF.

This chain joins TRBV6-1 and TRBJ2-7; 12 bases match TRBD2. CDR1 and CDR2 (germline): MNHNS, SASEGT. The CDR3 is made up of 15 amino acids. V lost 10 bases, J lost 2 bases, and 9 bases stayed unmatched. CDR3 DNA sequence: TGTGCCACCGGGACTAGCGGGCTTCCCGCCTACGAGCAGTACTTC. Residues: CATGTSGLPAYEQYF.

V and J are TRBV27 and TRBJ2-1; 11 bases are shared with TRBD2. With 2 bases clipped from V and 7 bases from J, the junction kept 16 bases outside the gene matches. The CDR3 has 19 residues. Germline lookup yields CDR1 MNHEY and CDR2 SMNVEV (reference sequence). The CDR3 nucleotides are TGTGCCAGCAGTTTAAACGGGCTAGCGGGAGGATTCGGATTGAATGAGCAGTTCTTC. This sequence encodes CASSLNGLAGGFGLNEQFF.

This chain links TRBV7-2 with TRBJ2-3; 11 nucleotides agree with TRBD2. Germline V gives CDR1 SGHTA, CDR2 FQGNSA. With 2 bases clipped from V and 6 bases from J, the junction kept 10 bases outside the gene matches. The CDR3 extends over 17 amino acids. The CDR3 region is CASSLQGKASGGDTQYF. The CDR3, as DNA: TGTGCCAGCAGCTTACAGGGGAAGGCTAGCGGGGGGGATACGCAGTATTTT.

In this sample, this clone turned up once. The rearrangement uses TRBV27 and TRBJ1-2, with D hard to call. Germline CDR1 MNHEY, CDR2 SMNVEV (reference sequence). CDR3 length equals 15 residues. Trimming took 1 base from V and 3 from J, leaving 12 bases between them. The CDR3 loop reads CASSLYSPGDYGYTF. In nucleotides, the CDR3 is TGTGCCAGCAGTTTATATTCTCCGGGAGACTATGGCTACACCTTC.

Here the CDR3 DNA reads TGTGCCAGCAGTTACGTCGACGGATACCAAGAGACCCAGTACTTC. This gives the protein CASSYVDGYQETQYF. The V call is TRBV6-5, the J call TRBJ2-5; D is unresolved. CDR1 is MNHEY, CDR2 SVGAGI, per germline. The CDR3 loop spans 15 amino acids. Between the trimmed V and J ends, which lost 2 bases and 0 bases, there was a span of 10 bases.

The rearrangement joins TRBV30 to TRBJ2-6; the match to TRBD1 covers 8 bases. Germline CDR1 GTSNPN, CDR2 SVGIG (reference sequence). Trimming removed 0 bases from V and 0 bases from J; junction bases left unmatched: 7. CDR3 size: 18 residues. The CDR3 protein is CAWSVRDRGFSGANVLTF. In nucleotides, the CDR3 is TGTGCCTGGAGTGTACGTGACAGGGGATTCTCTGGGGCCAACGTCCTGACTTTC.

The V and J genes are TRBV5-6 and TRBJ2-6; D is possibly TRBD2 (5 bases). The CDR3 has 18 amino acids. Trimming removed 4 bases at V and 0 bases at J, with 17 bases between. The germline CDR1 and CDR2 sequences are SGHDT and YYEEEE. CDR3: CASSLHGMVSSGANVLTF. The CDR3 DNA sequence: TGTGCCAGCAGCCTGCACGGGATGGTTAGCTCTGGGGCCAACGTCCTGACTTTC.

The gene calls are TRBV9 and TRBJ2-1; TRBD2 might be the D (6 bases). The CDR3 has 13 amino acids. Germline loops: CDR1 SGDLS, CDR2 YYNGEE. Trimming shortened V by 0 bases and J by 6 bases, and 7 bases separated the two germline ends. In DNA form, the CDR3 reads TGTGCCAGCAGCGTAGTTAGCGGCAATGAGCAGTTCTTC. Amino acid sequence: CASSVVSGNEQFF.

The gene calls are TRBV30 and TRBJ2-7; perhaps TRBD1 as D (6 bases). Per the germline V gene, CDR1 is GTSNPN and CDR2 is SVGIG (reference sequence). The germline V and J ends were trimmed by 2 bases and 2 bases, with 10 bases remaining between them. This CDR3 spans 13 amino acids. DNA for the CDR3: TGTGCCTGGAGTACAGGGACCCCCTACGAGCAGTACTTC. Translation: CAWSTGTPYEQYF. Variable domain in full (rest from reference TRBV30 and TRBJ2-7): SQTIHQWPATLVQPVGSPLSLECTVEGTSNPNLYWYRQAAGRGLQLLFYSVGIGQISSEVPQNLSASRPQDRQFILSSKKLLLSDSGFYLCAWSTGTPYEQYFGPGTRLTVT.

In its sample, this clone was seen once. J is TRBJ1-3 and V is TRBV11-3; D unclear. Germline CDR1 and CDR2: SGHNT and YENEEA. V lost 4 bases to trimming and J lost 0 bases, with 16 bases between them. CDR3 length equals 17 residues. This CDR3 reads CASSSAVRRLSGNTIYF. In nucleotides, the CDR3 is TGTGCCAGCAGCTCCGCCGTGAGGAGACTCTCTGGAAACACCATATATTTT.

CDR3 loop: CASSSDGGSGNTIYF. The CDR3 bases are TGTGCCAGCAGCTCCGACGGGGGCTCTGGAAACACCATATATTTT. This sequence joins TRBV6-5 and TRBJ1-3; D possibly corresponds to TRBD1 (5 bases). The CDR3 contains 15 residues. Germline values: CDR1 MNHEY, CDR2 SVGAGI. The germline V and J ends were trimmed by 6 bases and 0 bases, with 12 bases remaining between them.

This clone has only one observation. The chain recombines TRBV10-1 with TRBJ2-7; 14 bases match TRBD2. The V segment lost 11 bases and the J segment 6 bases; nucleotides outside the gene matches: 3. The CDR3 spans 12 residues. Germline lookup yields CDR1 WNHNN and CDR2 SYGVQD (reference sequence). The CDR3 nucleotides are TGCGCCGAGACTAGCGGGAGGGCCGAGCAGTACTTC. Translating gives CAETSGRAEQYF.

V gene TRBV7-8 combines with J gene TRBJ1-3; no definite D call. This CDR3 has 12 amino acids. Deletions cut 5 bases from V and 2 bases from J, with 4 bases between. CDR1 is SGHVS and CDR2 is FQNEAQ in the germline V gene. This CDR3 is CASSPAGNTIYF. CDR3 nucleotide sequence: TGTGCCAGCAGCCCAGCTGGAAACACCATATATTTT. Full variable domain (missing parts from reference TRBV7-8 and TRBJ1-3): GAGVSQSPRYKVAKRGQDVALRCDPISGHVSLFWYQQALGQGPEFLTYFQNEAQLDKSGLPSDRFFAERPEGSVSTLKIQRTQQEDSAVYLCASSPAGNTIYFGEGSWLTVV.

The V call is TRBV11-2, the J call TRBJ2-2; TRBD2 might be the D (6 bases). Germline lookup yields CDR1 SGHAT and CDR2 FQNNGV. V was clipped by 6 bases and J by 2 bases, with 16 bases between them. The CDR3 has 16 amino acids. The CDR3 loop reads CASREGLAYNTGELFF. The CDR3 region has the DNA TGTGCCAGCAGGGAAGGCCTAGCGTATAACACCGGGGAGCTGTTTTTT.

The chain uses TRBV11-3 and TRBJ1-2; D is uncertain. Germline assignment: CDR1 SGHNT and CDR2 YENEEA. V dropped 6 bases and J dropped 0 bases, with 8 bases sitting between them. This CDR3 has 13 amino acids. DNA of the CDR3: TGTGCCAGCAGGCAGGCAGCTAACTATGGCTACACCTTC. Translated, it gives CASRQAANYGYTF.

This clone was seen only once. The V gene is TRBV15, the J gene TRBJ1-3; D is perhaps TRBD1 (5 bases). The V and J ends lost 3 bases and 11 bases respectively, with 14 bases between them. Germline V gene data show CDR1 as LNHNV and CDR2 as YYDKDF (reference sequence). The CDR3 covers 13 residues. CDR3 sequence: CATSSSSAGAIYF. The CDR3 DNA reads TGTGCCACCAGCAGTTCCTCAGCGGGGGCCATATATTTT.

DNA of the CDR3: TGTGCCAGCAGTCTCTACAGGGTTATCAACACTGAAGCTTTCTTT. As protein: CASSLYRVINTEAFF. This rearrangement joins TRBV5-6 to TRBJ1-1; D is possibly TRBD1 (6 bases). Germline CDR1 and CDR2: SGHDT and YYEEEE. Trimming cost V 5 bases and J 2 bases, with 16 bases left between them. The CDR3 spans 15 residues.

Only one count was recorded for this clone. The rearrangement uses TRBV7-9 and TRBJ2-5; D remains unclear. Germline V CDR1 and CDR2: SEHNR, FQNEAQ (reference sequence). The CDR3 has 15 residues. V was shortened by 5 bases and J by 1 base, with 14 bases between the two germline ends. The CDR3 nucleotides are TGTGCCAGCAGCCCCCCCCTGGAATTCCAAGAGACCCAGTACTTC. Translating gives CASSPPLEFQETQYF.

This clone has only a few counts. Other nucleotide sequences from this sample produce the same CDR3. This chain joins TRBV20-1 and TRBJ2-5; maybe TRBD1 (6 bases). Germline V gene data show CDR1 as DFQATT and CDR2 as SNEGSKA (reference sequence). The germline V and J ends were trimmed by 3 bases and 4 bases, with 6 bases remaining between them. CDR3 length: 11 residues. CDR3 sequence reads: CSARDRETQYF. CDR3 coding DNA: TGCAGTGCTAGGGACAGAGAGACCCAGTACTTC.

Only one count was recorded for this clone. V is TRBV30 and J is TRBJ2-3, with 11 bases aligning to TRBD2. Germline V gene sequence: CDR1 GTSNPN, CDR2 SVGIG (reference sequence). V shed 3 bases, J shed 6 bases, and the junction held 14 bases outside the gene matches. This CDR3 is built from 17 residues. In nucleotides, the CDR3 is TGTGCCTGGAGCACTAGCGGGAGTCCCCTAAATTGGGATACGCAGTATTTT. Translated, it gives CAWSTSGSPLNWDTQYF.

V is TRBV9 and J is TRBJ1-2; 8 nucleotides match TRBD1. From germline, CDR1 is SGDLS and CDR2 YYNGEE. This CDR3 is 18 amino acids long. With 0 bases clipped from V and 6 bases from J, the junction kept 16 bases outside the gene matches. In DNA, the CDR3 is TGTGCCAGCAGCGTAGGTAGCCAGGGGGCTGACGGCCTTAATGGCTACACCTTC. Translating gives CASSVGSQGADGLNGYTF. Variable domain in full (rest from reference TRBV9 and TRBJ1-2): DSGVTQTPKHLITATGQRVTLRCSPRSGDLSVYWYQQSLDQGLQFLIQYYNGEERAKGNILERFSAQQFPDLHSELNLSSLELGDSALYFCASSVGSQGADGLNGYTFGSGTRLTVV.